This entry features one TCR beta chain sequence. This clonotype was observed a single time. The clone's antigen remains unknown. Base qualities are not recorded, but no much larger clone differs from it by a single base. One read alone is weak evidence. Hyperthyroidism patients were newly diagnosed, with disease duration under 2 months, and aged 18 to 65 years. Patients with other autoimmune diseases, uncontrolled infections, pregnancy or lactation were excluded. Diagnosis relied on clinical symptoms, serum thyroxine, TRAb, thyroid ultrasound and orbital computed tomography. Total RNA was extracted with Trizol reagent and quality-checked on an Agilent 2100 Bioanalyzer. For repertoire sequencing, TCR beta CDR3 regions were amplified from RNA transcripts. The first round was an RT-PCR using HTBI primers with the Qiagen OneStep RT-PCR kit, and this first round was followed by a second-round multiplex PCR, then size selection and purification. Sequencing of the libraries was carried out on an Illumina HiSeq2000 in paired-end mode with 100 bp reads. Per the source publication's procedure: SOAPnuke was used for read processing, and reads with adapters, uncalled bases, a mean Phred below 15, or no exact constant-primer or identifier match were discarded. COPE v1.2.5 was used to merge the high-quality paired reads. Each unique nucleotide sequence was treated as a clonotype, and MiTCR v1.1 was used to align the clonotypes to the IMGT TRB V, D and J references. The analysis was limited to V-J combinations with a frequency above 0.0001, which together covered approximately 99% of the repertoires. For each V-J combination, a TCR clonal expansion and chaos score was defined as the ratio of F50 clonal expansion to chaos observed in the TCRdist matrix. Welch's t-statistics and random forest were used to narrow the features down to more than 10 V-J combinations, which were then fed into a naive Bayes classifier. The similarity between thyroid and blood repertoires was quantified using the Morisita-Horn index. The public reads were quality trimmed at Q25 with fastp and then assembled into clones with MiXCR by TCRdb, keeping productive beta chains. Records with the same CDR3 protein are collapsed into one entry carrying the most frequent genes and DNA. TCRdb, not the authors, supplied the V and J calls. The sample table records around 1.1 million distinct CDR3 sequences; about 38% of these occur just once. Together, the top ten hold approximately 12% of the sample.

These data belong to a study of Graves' ophthalmopathy and Graves' hyperthyroidism listed by TCRdb under 2018. Context from the whole study: A patient counted as having stable hyperthyroidism if there was no progression to ophthalmopathy within 18 months of follow-up. In five or six hyperthyroidism patients, the T-cell repertoire of thyroid tissue was compared with the T-cell repertoire of blood. To tell Graves' ophthalmopathy apart from Graves' hyperthyroidism, and to predict which patients would progress to ophthalmopathy, the study relied on TCR beta repertoire signatures. Following sample collection, hyperthyroidism patients were given methimazole at a starting dose of 30 mg daily, and ophthalmopathy patients were given high-dose intravenous methylprednisolone. To explore V-J signatures distinguishing ophthalmopathy from hyperthyroidism, a discovery set of around 100 patients (fewer than 45 ophthalmopathy, some 55 stable hyperthyroidism) was enrolled. In total, 135 blood samples were TCR-sequenced: under 45 ophthalmopathy, about 75 hyperthyroidism and approximately 17 hyperthyroidism-to-ophthalmopathy patients. An independent validation cohort comprised roughly 20 hyperthyroidism patients and about 16 patients who later progressed from hyperthyroidism to ophthalmopathy. Paper-wide results and their limitations: Ophthalmopathy was separated from stable hyperthyroidism by the 13-signature model with more than 85% sensitivity and 81% to 84% specificity in cross-validation and with 80%/75% in the test set. No statistical method was used to predetermine the sample size, and group allocation was not hidden from the investigators. Most of the expanded thyroid clonotypes with a frequency above 0.001 were also detected in blood, and it was suggested that the thyroid immune response may be reflected by blood repertoires. In validation, the model predicted ophthalmopathy progression with nearly 71% sensitivity and 72.22% specificity; roughly 12 predicted patients were CT-confirmed with GO in a median of about 7.1 months.

The sequence was collected from an adult man with Graves' hyperthyroidism. The sequenced material came from peripheral blood or thyroid tissue (not recorded which).

The base sequence is TGCGCCAGCAGCCGGGGACTGAGCTCCTACAATGAGCAGTTCTTC. Its translation reads: CASSRGLSSYNEQFF. The sequence is built from TRBV5-1 and TRBJ2-1; D gene: possibly TRBD2, on 6 matching bases. From the cysteine up to the phenylalanine, the CDR3 has a length of 15 residues. Left in the record is the CDR3 DNA by itself, 45 bases read in frame from the first base. CDR1 and CDR2, looked up from the germline V gene, are SGHRS and YFSETQ. V lost 4 bases and J lost 0 bases; the stretch between them is 11 bases long. With the portions outside the CDR3 filled from the reference TRBV5-1 and TRBJ2-1 genes, the complete variable region becomes KAGVTQTPRYLIKTRGQQVTLSCSPISGHRSVSWYQQTPGQGLQFLFEYFSETQRNKGNFPGRFSGRQFSNSRSEMNVSTLELGDSALYLCASSRGLSSYNEQFFGPGTRLTVL.